This entry concerns a single T cell receptor beta chain. What it recognizes is unknown. The CDR3 sequence is 13 residues long. Trimming took off 5 bases at V and 4 bases at J, with 15 bases between the two ends. Per germline, CDR1 SQVTM and CDR2 ANQGSEA. The repertoire was sequenced with immunoSEQ multiplex PCR; TCRdb's copy has only in-frame clones and lacks some. The sample holds a few hundred thousand clones, less than 95% seen once. The treatment denotes: some 20 received Ad26.COV2.S at low or high dose, single or two shots; 5 received placebo; per-sample allocation not given. Sampling occurred on day 63 after the first vaccine or placebo injection. Vaccination used an Ad26 vector expressing Wuhan-strain SARS-CoV-2 spike. The data derive from a study of Ad26.COV2.S vaccination and SARS-CoV-2 variants. Study-level findings and limits: Reportedly, spike-specific CD8+ and CD4+ T cell responses achieved substantial breadth once vaccination had taken place.

The starting material was peripheral blood, obtained in a trial of Ad26.COV2.S vaccine versus placebo. The chain couples TRBV29-1 to TRBJ2-7; D possibly corresponds to TRBD2 (6 bases). The clonotype originates from a person between 18 and 59 years old who received the Ad26.COV2.S COVID-19 vaccine or a placebo. The DNA for the CDR3 is TGCAGCGTTTTGGGGGGAGACGGTTACGAGCAGTACTTC. This gives the protein CSVLGGDGYEQYF.